This is a list of T cell receptor beta chains from one sample in a study of shared clonotypes between healthy human individuals. The method was immunoSEQ multiplex PCR; TCRdb's version includes in-frame clones alone and lacks a portion of them. Of around 600,000 clones in the sample, 95% to 98% were seen once. The sequencing input was naive CD8+ T cells sorted from blood. Receptors were obtained from a man aged 25-45 years in good health. CDR3s include the opening cysteine and the closing phenylalanine or tryptophan. The size entry is marked missing in some rows and otherwise reads once, few, many or a size class.

j_gene: TRBJ2-7
v_gene: TRBV7-9
abundance: once
CDR3aa: CASSLGTFEQYF

j_gene: TRBJ2-1
v_gene: TRBV7-9
abundance: .
CDR3aa: CASSTRTGPGPDNEQFF

j_gene: TRBJ1-2
v_gene: TRBV4-1
abundance: .
CDR3aa: CASSQDRGGHGYTF

j_gene: TRBJ2-2
v_gene: TRBV29-1
abundance: .
CDR3aa: CSAMDRGRDTGELFF

j_gene: TRBJ2-7
v_gene: TRBV27
abundance: .
CDR3aa: CASSLLGLASVYEQYF

j_gene: TRBJ2-1
v_gene: TRBV29-1
abundance: .
CDR3aa: CSAYRGGSYNEQFF

j_gene: TRBJ1-5
v_gene: TRBV30
abundance: .
CDR3aa: CALSRDRGSQPQHF

j_gene: TRBJ1-2
v_gene: TRBV6-6
abundance: .
CDR3aa: CATTADGYTF

j_gene: TRBJ1-1
v_gene: TRBV6-4
abundance: .
CDR3aa: CASREEGHTEAFF

j_gene: TRBJ2-1
v_gene: TRBV29-1
abundance: .
CDR3aa: CSVASGRVFNEQFF

j_gene: TRBJ2-1
v_gene: TRBV29-1
abundance: .
CDR3aa: CSVDGGTSYNEQFF

j_gene: TRBJ2-1
v_gene: TRBV15
abundance: .
CDR3aa: CATSGGQLVASYNEQFF

j_gene: TRBJ2-1
v_gene: TRBV28
abundance: .
CDR3aa: CASSLGAADNEQFF

j_gene: TRBJ2-7
v_gene: TRBV4-1
abundance: .
CDR3aa: CASSQTGGPGGEQYF

j_gene: TRBJ2-3
v_gene: TRBV7-9
abundance: .
CDR3aa: CASSSDRGSDTQYF

j_gene: TRBJ2-5
v_gene: TRBV15
abundance: .
CDR3aa: CATSHRLAGGQETQYF

j_gene: TRBJ2-2
v_gene: TRBV7-9
abundance: once
CDR3aa: CASSLMGVTEPGTVGELFF

j_gene: TRBJ2-1
v_gene: TRBV10-1
abundance: .
CDR3aa: CASSDRAALNEQFF